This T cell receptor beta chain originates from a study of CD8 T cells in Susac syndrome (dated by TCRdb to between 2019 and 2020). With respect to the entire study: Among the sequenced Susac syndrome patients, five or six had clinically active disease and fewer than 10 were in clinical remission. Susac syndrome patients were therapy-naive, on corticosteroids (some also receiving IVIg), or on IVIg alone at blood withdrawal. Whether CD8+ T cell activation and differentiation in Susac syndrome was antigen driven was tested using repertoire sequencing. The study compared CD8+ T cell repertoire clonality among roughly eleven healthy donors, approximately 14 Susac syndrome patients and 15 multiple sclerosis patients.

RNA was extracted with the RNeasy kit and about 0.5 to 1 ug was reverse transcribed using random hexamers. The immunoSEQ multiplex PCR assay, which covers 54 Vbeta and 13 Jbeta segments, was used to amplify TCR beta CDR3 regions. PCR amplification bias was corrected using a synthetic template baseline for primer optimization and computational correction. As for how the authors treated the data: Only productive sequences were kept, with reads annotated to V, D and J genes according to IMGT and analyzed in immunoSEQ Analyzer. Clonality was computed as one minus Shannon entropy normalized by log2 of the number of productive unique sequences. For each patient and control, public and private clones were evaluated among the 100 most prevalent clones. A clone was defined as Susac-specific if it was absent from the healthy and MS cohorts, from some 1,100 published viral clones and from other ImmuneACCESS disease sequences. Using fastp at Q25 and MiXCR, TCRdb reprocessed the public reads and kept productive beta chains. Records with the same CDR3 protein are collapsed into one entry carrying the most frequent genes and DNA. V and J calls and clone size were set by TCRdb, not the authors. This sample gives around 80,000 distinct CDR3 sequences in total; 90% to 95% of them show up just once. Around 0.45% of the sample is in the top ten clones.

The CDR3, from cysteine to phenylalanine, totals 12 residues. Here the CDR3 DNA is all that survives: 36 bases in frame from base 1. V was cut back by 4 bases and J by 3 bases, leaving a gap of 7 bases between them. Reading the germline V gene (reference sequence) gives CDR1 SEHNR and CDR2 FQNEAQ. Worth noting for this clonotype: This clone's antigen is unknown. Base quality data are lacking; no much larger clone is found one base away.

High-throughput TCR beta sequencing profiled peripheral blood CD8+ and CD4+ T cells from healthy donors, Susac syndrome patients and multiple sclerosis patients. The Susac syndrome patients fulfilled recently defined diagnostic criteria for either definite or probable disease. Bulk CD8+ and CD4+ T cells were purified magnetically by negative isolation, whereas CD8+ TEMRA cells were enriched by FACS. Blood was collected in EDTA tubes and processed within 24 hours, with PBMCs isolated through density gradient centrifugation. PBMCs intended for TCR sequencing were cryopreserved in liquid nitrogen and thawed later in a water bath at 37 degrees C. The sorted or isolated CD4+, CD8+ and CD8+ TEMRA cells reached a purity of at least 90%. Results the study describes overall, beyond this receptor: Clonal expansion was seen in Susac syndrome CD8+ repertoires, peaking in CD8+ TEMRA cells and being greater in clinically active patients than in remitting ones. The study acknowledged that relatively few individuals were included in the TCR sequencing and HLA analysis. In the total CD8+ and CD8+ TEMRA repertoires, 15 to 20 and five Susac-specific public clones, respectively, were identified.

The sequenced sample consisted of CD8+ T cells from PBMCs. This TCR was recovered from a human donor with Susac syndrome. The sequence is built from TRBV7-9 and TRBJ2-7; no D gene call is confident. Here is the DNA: TGTGCCAGCAGCTCTCATATCTACGAGCAGTACTTC. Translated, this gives CASSSHIYEQYF. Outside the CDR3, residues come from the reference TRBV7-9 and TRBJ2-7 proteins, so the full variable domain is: DTGVSQNPRHKITKRGQNVTFRCDPISEHNRLYWYRQTLGQGPEFLTYFQNEAQLEKSRLLSDRFSAERPKGSFSTLEIQRTEQGDSAMYLCASSSHIYEQYFGPGTRLTVT.